This TCR beta chain was captured in a study of monozygotic twins with inflammatory bowel disease. This CDR3 contains 15 residues. Germline-derived CDR1 and CDR2 are SGHRS and YFSETQ. Through template switching, UMIs that included a 6-nucleotide sample barcode were added. TCRdb processed the 5' RACE reads again and assigns one entry to each CDR3 protein, with no DNA. The sample holds about 450,000 distinct CDR3 sequences. Study outcomes and limitations: IBD patients, compared with healthy twins, shared fewer clonotypes with others (especially with disease activity). Concordance status among twins (concordant versus discordant) showed no link to repertoire similarity, possibly from limited power.

A remark on this clonotype: The antigen is undetermined.

This chain links TRBV5-1 with TRBJ1-1; as DNA is missing, the TRBD1 call by TCRdb cannot be tested. The source is a human donor with ulcerative colitis or Crohn's disease, or a healthy co-twin of an affected twin (not recorded which). The specimen sequenced was blood. The chain's CDR3 is CASSSVGRWNTEAFF.